This is a list of T cell receptor beta chains from one sample in a study of blood T cell repertoires in COVID-19. The data were produced by immunoSEQ multiplex PCR, yet TCRdb's version contains in-frame clones alone and is incomplete. The sample records fewer than 120,000 clones, around 68% being singletons. The sample was peripheral blood. The source of these receptors is a woman aged 60-75 years with acute or convalescent COVID-19. CDR3s include the opening cysteine and the closing phenylalanine or tryptophan. D genes are given only for firm matches. Clone size is not always given. Where it is, it says once, few, many or a class for expanded clones.

clone_size	v_call	d_call	j_call	cdr3_nt	cdr3_aa
.	TRBV5-1	.	TRBJ1-1	TGCGCCAGCAGCGGGGGGGGCGACACTGAAGCTTTCTTT	CASSGGGDTEAFF
.	TRBV7-9	TRBD1	TRBJ1-5	TGTGCCAGCAGCGTTGGACAGGGCAGGCAGCCCCAGCATTTT	CASSVGQGRQPQHF
.	TRBV2	.	TRBJ1-5	TGTGCCAGCAGGGGCGGGGGTGGCAATCAGCCCCAGCATTTT	CASRGGGGNQPQHF
.	TRBV7-9	TRBD2	TRBJ2-3	TGTGCCAGCAGCTTCGCGGGGGGCAGCACAGATACGCAGTATTTT	CASSFAGGSTDTQYF
.	TRBV5-1	.	TRBJ2-2	TGCGCCAGCAGCTTGGGAGTTCGATCGACCGGGGAGCTGTTTTTT	CASSLGVRSTGELFF
many	TRBV19	TRBD1	TRBJ2-5	TGTGCCAGTAGTGTCGGACAGGGCCGGTCAGAGACCCAGTACTTC	CASSVGQGRSETQYF
.	TRBV19	TRBD1	TRBJ2-7	TGTGCCAGTAGTCGGACAGGGGGCACCTACGAGCAGTACTTC	CASSRTGGTYEQYF
.	TRBV24-1	.	TRBJ1-3	TGTGCCACCAGTGACGGGGGTGTAGGCTCTGGAAACACCATATATTTT	CATSDGGVGSGNTIYF
.	TRBV6-5	TRBD2	TRBJ2-5	TGTGCCAGCAGTTCTAGCGGGGGGGCCTACAAGACCCAGTACTTC	CASSSSGGAYKTQYF
.	TRBV3-1/TRBV3-2	.	TRBJ1-6	TGTGCCAGCAGCCGCATAGGGACAAGCTCCTATAATTCACCCCTCCACTTT	CASSRIGTSSYNSPLHF
.	TRBV10-1	.	TRBJ2-3	TGCGCCAGCAGTGAGTCGGGCATGGGGAGAAATACGCAGTATTTT	CASSESGMGRNTQYF
.	TRBV7-9	.	TRBJ2-2	TGTGCCAGCAGCTCAACGCGGGTTGGCCCCGGGGAGCTGTTTTTT	CASSSTRVGPGELFF
.	TRBV14	TRBD1	TRBJ1-1	TGTGCCAGCAGCCCCAAGGACAGGGGCACTGAAGCTTTCTTT	CASSPKDRGTEAFF
once	TRBV19	TRBD2	TRBJ2-3	TGTGCCAGTAGTCAACGGACTAGCGGGGGGGGAAGAGATACGCAGTATTTT	CASSQRTSGGGRDTQYF
.	TRBV18	.	TRBJ2-3	TGTGCCAGCTCACCGAGGCTCTTCACAGATACGCAGTATTTT	CASSPRLFTDTQYF
.	TRBV27	TRBD1	TRBJ1-6	TGTGCCAGCAGTTTTTCACAGGGGCCTGGAGGGTCACCCCTCCACTTT	CASSFSQGPGGSPLHF
.	TRBV28	.	TRBJ1-1	TGTGCCAGCAGGGGCAGGGTAGGGACTGAAGCTTTCTTT	CASRGRVGTEAFF